The following is a T cell receptor beta chain sequence with its context. These data come from a study of PD-L1 blockade in urothelial cancer. Study in general: Of prior chemotherapy regimens, patients had received between 0 and 3. Across blood samples, T cells had a median count of about 150,000. The researchers analyzed blood 3 weeks (second dose) and 6 weeks after treatment start.

After removal of 6 bases from V and 2 bases from J, the junction contained 2 bases not matched to a gene. Germline CDR1 WNHNN, CDR2 SYGVQD (reference sequence). This CDR3 spans 13 amino acids. Sequencing was performed with immunoSEQ multiplex PCR; in TCRdb, only in-frame clones are kept and a portion is missing. This sample carries roughly 54,000 clones, roughly nine tenths of them seen once, and the ten largest clones take roughly 15%. Time point given: pretreatment peripheral blood. Each patient's cancer was a locally advanced or metastatic urothelial carcinoma. The sequence was obtained from a woman aged 55-70 years with urothelial cancer. The specimen comprised PBMCs, sampled around atezolizumab (anti-PD-L1) treatment. J is TRBJ2-7 and V is TRBV10-1; TRBD2 matches at 9 bases. CDR3 protein: CASSSGGPYEQYF. The DNA of the CDR3 is TGCGCCAGCAGCAGCGGGGGGCCCTACGAGCAGTACTTC.